These 13 T cell receptor beta chains were all obtained from the same sample, sequenced in a study of STAT5B mutations in CD4+ large granular lymphocyte leukemia (dated 2022 in TCRdb). Library preparation used the immunoSEQ multiplex PCR assay. TCRdb stores this immuneACCESS table with in-frame sequences only. Part of the clones is absent; in the studies checked, under half of the shortfall reflects unresolved V genes, and no reason is known for the rest. Recorded for this sample are about 45,000 clones; about 86% of them occurred a single time. Clones ranked in the top ten supply about 3% of the sample. The sample was CD4+ T cells from blood buffy coats. The receptors stem from a human donor in good health.

This chain links TRBV6-5 with TRBJ2-1; D not certain. Germline assignment: CDR1 MNHEY and CDR2 SVGAGI. The CDR3 runs to 15 residues. V was pared by 6 bases and J by 0 bases, with 12 bases between. The CDR3 loop is CASSPQLSSYNEQFF. CDR3 bases: TGTGCCAGCAGCCCCCAATTAAGCTCCTACAATGAGCAGTTCTTC.

This chain joins TRBV5-1 and TRBJ1-1; 7 bases fit TRBD1. J was trimmed by 1 base and V by 4 bases; bases with no gene match: 4. This CDR3 is 14 amino acids long. CDR1 and CDR2 from the germline V gene are SGHRS and YFSETQ. The DNA for the CDR3 is TGCGCCAGCAGCAGGAGGACAGGGAACACTGAAGCTTTCTTT. Its protein product is CASSRRTGNTEAFF.

The rearrangement links TRBV15 to TRBJ1-2; 11 positions match TRBD1. Germline V lookup: CDR1 LNHNV, CDR2 YYDKDF (reference sequence). V lost 6 bases and J lost 6; bases outside the gene matches: 9. The CDR3 totals 15 residues. CDR3 in amino acids: CATSRTLDRGHGYTF. In DNA form, the CDR3 reads TGTGCCACCAGTCGTACGCTGGACAGGGGGCATGGCTACACCTTC.

The gene calls are TRBV7-9 and TRBJ1-2; a weak D match, TRBD1 (5 bases). Germline V lookup: CDR1 SEHNR, CDR2 FQNEAQ (reference sequence). V lost 9 bases and J 8 bases, leaving 13 bases between the germline ends. There are 11 residues in the CDR3. This CDR3 is CASGGVRGYTF. CDR3 bases: TGTGCCAGTGGGGGGGTACGGGGCTACACCTTC.

This chain links TRBV29-1 with TRBJ2-5; weak D call: TRBD2 (5 bases). CDR3 length: 14 amino acids. Germline loops: CDR1 SQVTM, CDR2 ANQGSEA. The CDR3 is CGVGAGGVVETQYF. CDR3 in DNA: TGCGGTGTGGGTGCGGGTGGAGTGGTGGAGACCCAGTACTTC.

This clone was counted between two and nine times. The chain couples TRBV19 to TRBJ1-1, with D hard to call. CDR1 is LNHDA, CDR2 SQIVND, per germline (reference sequence). V lost 2 bases and J lost 5, with 3 bases in between. The CDR3 is 11 amino acids. CDR3 nucleotides: TGTGCCAGTAGTATAACTACTGAAGCTTTCTTT. As protein: CASSITTEAFF.

CDR3 nucleotides: TGCGCCAGCAGTCAAGCTCTTACAGGGACCAATCAGCCCCAGCATTTT. It specifies CASSQALTGTNQPQHF. The rearrangement uses TRBV23-1 and TRBJ1-5, with D perhaps TRBD1 (6 bases). TRBV23-1 is labeled an ORF, and its function is uncertain. The CDR3 extends over 16 amino acids. V was trimmed by 2 bases and J by 3 bases, leaving 14 bases between them.

The chain links TRBV2 to TRBJ2-2; D possibly corresponds to TRBD2 (6 bases). The germline V gene has CDR1 SNHLY and CDR2 FYNNEI. CDR3 length equals 12 residues. Trimming took off 10 bases at V and 6 bases at J, with 12 bases between the two ends. The CDR3 is CATREEAGELFF. The CDR3 DNA is TGTGCCACCAGGGAGGAGGCCGGGGAGCTGTTTTTT. Filled out from reference TRBV2 and TRBJ2-2, the complete variable domain reads EPEVTQTPSHQVTQMGQEVILRCVPISNHLYFYWYRQILGQKVEFLVSFYNNEISEKSEIFDDQFSVERPDGSNFTLKIRSTKLEDSAMYFCATREEAGELFFGEGSRLTVL.

The V call is TRBV20-1, the J call TRBJ2-5; D not certain. The germline CDR1 and CDR2 sequences are DFQATT and SNEGSKA (reference sequence). V was cut by 1 base and J by 5 bases, with 5 bases left in between. CDR3 size: 11 residues. The CDR3 here is CSARVSETQYF. The CDR3 nucleotides read TGCAGTGCTAGAGTTTCGGAGACCCAGTACTTC.

This clone has only one observation. This chain links TRBV28 with TRBJ1-2, with D tentatively TRBD1 (5 bases). This CDR3 contains 13 residues. CDR1 and CDR2 from the germline V gene are MDHEN and SYDVKM. V was trimmed by 8 bases and J by 7 bases, leaving 17 bases between them. The CDR3 bases are TGTGCCAGCGGAAGTCGGGGCGAAGGTGGCTACACCTTC. Amino acid sequence: CASGSRGEGGYTF.

V and J are TRBV18 and TRBJ1-2; a possible D gene is TRBD1 (6 bases). Looked up from germline, CDR1 is KGHSH and CDR2 is LQKENI. The V end lost 1 base, the J end lost 6 bases, and 18 bases lay between the germline ends. The CDR3 spans 16 residues. For the CDR3, the DNA is TGTGCCAGCTCACCACTTTCGTCCGGGGGCGATGATGGCTACACCTTC. This codes for CASSPLSSGGDDGYTF.

The chain employs TRBV6-5 and TRBJ1-2; D unresolved. Germline-derived CDR1 and CDR2 are MNHEY and SVGAGI. The CDR3 extends over 14 amino acids. Trimming stripped 6 bases from V and 1 base from J, with 12 bases between. The CDR3 nucleotides read TGTGCCAGCAGGGGAATTACTGGTAACTATGGCTACACCTTC. It is translated as CASRGITGNYGYTF.

The CDR3 reads CASSSEGLAGVGEQFF. CDR3 coding DNA: TGTGCCAGCAGCTCCGAGGGGCTAGCGGGAGTAGGGGAGCAGTTCTTC. The chain recombines TRBV7-2 with TRBJ2-1, with 10 bases identical to TRBD2. Germline V lookup: CDR1 SGHTA, CDR2 FQGNSA. Losses at the gene ends were 4 bases for V and 10 bases for J; bases not matched to a gene: 13. The length of the CDR3 is 16 residues. Together with reference TRBV7-2 and TRBJ2-1, the CDR3 gives the full variable domain: GAGVSQSPSNKVTEKGKDVELRCDPISGHTALYWYRQSLGQGLEFLIYFQGNSAPDKSGLPSDRFSAERTGGSVSTLTIQRTQQEDSAVYLCASSSEGLAGVGEQFFGPGTRLTVL.